The 24 T cell receptor beta chains presented below share a single source sample, sequenced in a study of CD8 T cells in ankylosing spondylitis. Using its own MiXCR run on the 5' RACE reads, TCRdb lists one record per CDR3 protein. The sample yields around 150,000 distinct CDR3 sequences, roughly 31% seen once. Sequencing was performed on synovial fluid, either unsorted or a sorted T cell fraction (not recorded which). Receptor source: a male donor with ankylosing spondylitis.

This clonotype was recorded many times. The chain links TRBV7-2 to TRBJ2-2, with no clear D. V lost 1 base to trimming and J lost 2 bases, with 8 bases between them. Germline CDR1 reads SGHTA; CDR2 reads FQGNSA. The CDR3 is 15 amino acids. The CDR3 sequence: CASSLGLLNTGELFF. CDR3 sequence (DNA): TGTGCCAGCAGCTTAGGACTTCTAAACACCGGGGAGCTGTTTTTT.

The table lists this clonotype with a few counts. The chain has TRBV5-1 and TRBJ2-1; D might be TRBD1 or TRBD2, each matching 5 bases. This CDR3 contains 16 residues. Per the germline V gene, CDR1 is SGHRS and CDR2 is YFSETQ. V gave up 5 bases and J gave up 11 bases, with 26 bases separating them. The CDR3 DNA reads TGCGCCAGCAGACCCCCAGCCGGGACCTCCTACCTTAAGCAGTTCTTC. This sequence encodes CASRPPAGTSYLKQFF. The whole variable domain, remainder taken from reference TRBV5-1 and TRBJ2-1, is KAGVTQTPRYLIKTRGQQVTLSCSPISGHRSVSWYQQTPGQGLQFLFEYFSETQRNKGNFPGRFSGRQFSNSRSEMNVSTLELGDSALYLCASRPPAGTSYLKQFFGPGTRLTVL.

Ten or more counts support this clonotype. V is TRBV5-5 and J is TRBJ2-1, with D tentatively TRBD1 (5 bases). The CDR3 has 15 amino acids. Trimming cost V 0 bases and J 2 bases, with 9 bases left between them. CDR1 and CDR2 (germline): SGHKS, YYEKEE (reference sequence). The CDR3 DNA is TGTGCCAGCAGCTTGGATGGGGCTGCCTACAATGAGCAGTTCTTC. Translating it yields CASSLDGAAYNEQFF.

V is TRBV19 and J is TRBJ2-2, with 7 bases lining up with TRBD1. CDR1 and CDR2 from the germline V gene are LNHDA and SQIVND (reference sequence). V dropped 4 bases and J dropped 1; count of bases not matched to a gene: 3. This CDR3 has 15 residues. DNA for the CDR3: TGTGCCAGTAGTAAACGGACAGGGAACACCGGGGAGCTGTTTTTT. Its protein is CASSKRTGNTGELFF. The full variable domain, in which reference TRBV19 and TRBJ2-2 provide the parts outside the CDR3, is DGGITQSPKYLFRKEGQNVTLSCEQNLNHDAMYWYRQDPGQGLRLIYYSQIVNDFQKGDIAEGYSVSREKKESFPLTVTSAQKNPTAFYLCASSKRTGNTGELFFGEGSRLTVL.

On this clonotype: Because the CDR3's place on the DNA is in doubt, the DNA is left out and the CDR3 is given as listed by TCRdb. The chain uses TRBV28 and TRBJ1-3; the table's D call TRBD1 went unverified against the DNA. The CDR3 is 20 amino acids long, termini counted. The V gene's germline CDR1 is MDHEN and CDR2 SYDVKM. CDR3 in amino acids: CASSSSRDRGPARWRNTIYF.

The rearrangement links TRBV20-1 to TRBJ1-5; weak D call: TRBD1 (5 bases). The CDR3 totals 14 residues. Germline values: CDR1 DFQATT, CDR2 SNEGSKA (reference sequence). Trimming left V 3 bases short and J 4 bases short, with 13 bases between. Written as DNA, the CDR3 is TGCAGTGCTAGGACCCCTGGGGGGAATCAGCCCCAGCATTTT. This translates into CSARTPGGNQPQHF.

Ten or more counts support this clonotype. This chain connects TRBV13 to TRBJ2-7; 9 bases fit TRBD1. Germline V gene data show CDR1 as PRHDT and CDR2 as FYEKMQ (reference sequence). V lost 3 bases, J lost 2 bases, and 8 bases stayed unmatched. The CDR3 runs to 16 residues. The CDR3 nucleotides are TGTGCCAGCAGCTTTAGAGGGACAGGGAGTCCCTACGAGCAGTACTTC. It encodes CASSFRGTGSPYEQYF. Drawing the rest from reference TRBV13 and TRBJ2-7, the complete variable domain is AAGVIQSPRHLIKEKRETATLKCYPIPRHDTVYWYQQGPGQDPQFLISFYEKMQSDKGSIPDRFSAQQFSDYHSELNMSSLELGDSALYFCASSFRGTGSPYEQYFGPGTRLTVT.

The chain is built from TRBV7-2 and TRBJ2-2; 7 bases align to TRBD2. Per germline, CDR1 SGHTA and CDR2 FQGNSA. Unmatched junction bases numbered 9, after V lost 3 bases and J lost 2 bases. CDR3 length: 17 amino acids. The DNA of the CDR3 is TGTGCCAGCAGCTTGGGACGGGAGGCTATAAACACCGGGGAGCTGTTTTTT. Its protein is CASSLGREAINTGELFF.

This sequence joins TRBV28 and TRBJ1-1, with D perhaps matching TRBD1 (5 bases). The germline V gene has CDR1 MDHEN and CDR2 SYDVKM. CDR3 length equals 15 residues. V shed 3 bases and J shed 1 base, with 12 bases lying between them. CDR3 nucleotide sequence: TGTGCCAGCAGTTTCCAGGACACCCAGAACACTGAAGCTTTCTTT. Amino acid sequence: CASSFQDTQNTEAFF.

There are a few counts of this clonotype. The rearrangement links TRBV7-8 to TRBJ1-5; D possibly corresponds to TRBD1 (5 bases). CDR1 and CDR2 from the germline V gene are SGHVS and FQNEAQ. The length of the CDR3 is 18 residues. Trimming shortened V by 5 bases and J by 2 bases, and 22 bases separated the two germline ends. The CDR3 loop is CASSLGTPGQPGNQPQHF. The CDR3 DNA reads TGTGCCAGCAGCCTAGGGACGCCGGGGCAACCGGGCAATCAGCCCCAGCATTTT.

V is TRBV5-1 and J is TRBJ1-4, with 7 positions matching TRBD1. Germline values: CDR1 SGHRS, CDR2 YFSETQ. The CDR3 runs to 14 residues. Trimming cost V 3 bases and J 6 bases; bases outside gene matches: 5. The CDR3 bases are TGCGCCAGCAGCTCCACAGGGGTGGATGAAAAACTGTTTTTT. It encodes CASSSTGVDEKLFF.

The chain employs TRBV13 and TRBJ2-7, with TRBD1 identical over 10 bases. Trimming took 5 bases from V and 7 from J; bases not matched to a gene: 14. Germline V gene sequence: CDR1 PRHDT, CDR2 FYEKMQ (reference sequence). There are 16 residues in the CDR3. CDR3 in DNA: TGTGCCAGCAGCAGGGAAGAGCGACAGGGGGCAGAGGAGCAGTACTTC. Translation: CASSREERQGAEEQYF.

This clonotype was detected many times. The chain recombines TRBV12-3 or TRBV12-4 with TRBJ2-2; tentative D call: TRBD2 (5 bases). Trimming shortened V by 3 bases and J by 5 bases, and 7 bases separated the two germline ends. The CDR3 extends over 13 amino acids. This chain's CDR3 is CASSFSGTGELFF. CDR3 nucleotides: TGTGCCAGCAGTTTCAGCGGTACCGGGGAGCTGTTTTTT.

This clonotype was observed a few times. The genes are TRBV14 and TRBJ1-6; D gene unclear. CDR1 SGHDN and CDR2 FVKESK come from the germline V gene. Between the trimmed V and J ends, which lost 1 base and 7 bases, there was a span of 8 bases. This CDR3 is built from 14 residues. The CDR3 sequence: CASSQGKKNSPLHF. DNA of the CDR3: TGTGCCAGCAGCCAAGGCAAGAAAAATTCACCCCTCCACTTT.

This clonotype was seen once. The gene calls are TRBV12-3 or TRBV12-4 and TRBJ2-7; TRBD2 aligns across 10 bases. The trim removed 5 bases at V and 2 bases at J, leaving 6 bases unmatched. The CDR3 sequence is 15 residues long. CDR3 nucleotide sequence: TGTGCCAGCAGTCGGGGCGGACTAGCGGCCTACGAGCAGTACTTC. Translated, it gives CASSRGGLAAYEQYF.

The chain joins TRBV7-9 to TRBJ1-4, with 7 positions matching TRBD1. J was trimmed by 5 bases and V by 5 bases; bases with no gene match: 8. Germline-derived CDR1 and CDR2 are SEHNR and FQNEAQ (reference sequence). The CDR3 has 15 residues. CDR3 coding DNA: TGTGCCAGCAGCGCAGGGGGATTAGGGAATGAAAAACTGTTTTTT. This gives the protein CASSAGGLGNEKLFF.

The chain couples TRBV20-1 to TRBJ2-1, with 11 bases that match TRBD2. The germline V gene has CDR1 DFQATT and CDR2 SNEGSKA (reference sequence). The V gene end was trimmed by 3 bases and the J gene end by 5 bases; junction bases not matched to a gene: 9. The CDR3 spans 16 residues. The CDR3 region has the DNA TGCAGTGCTAGGAGGGGTAGCGGGAGGGCCCACAATGAGCAGTTCTTC. Its translation: CSARRGSGRAHNEQFF.

This chain joins TRBV29-1 and TRBJ1-2; 10 bases align to TRBD1. CDR1 and CDR2 (germline): SQVTM, ANQGSEA. Losses at the gene ends were 3 bases for V and 5 bases for J; bases not matched to a gene: 9. The CDR3 runs 15 residues. CDR3 bases: TGCAGCGTTGATAAGGGGACAGGGGAGTTTTATGGCTACACCTTC. Protein sequence: CSVDKGTGEFYGYTF. The variable domain in full, with the rest retrieved from reference TRBV29-1 and TRBJ1-2, is SAVISQKPSRDICQRGTSLTIQCQVDSQVTMMFWYRQQPGQSLTLIATANQGSEATYESGFVIDKFPISRPNLTFSTLTVSNMSPEDSSIYLCSVDKGTGEFYGYTFGSGTRLTVV.

The V call is TRBV6-1, the J call TRBJ2-2; 7 bases map to TRBD2. Germline CDR1 and CDR2: MNHNS and SASEGT. V gave up 5 bases and J gave up 1 base; unmatched junction bases: 4. The CDR3 spans 15 residues. In DNA, the CDR3 is TGTGCCAGCAGTCGCGGGGGTAGGAACACCGGGGAGCTGTTTTTT. Protein product: CASSRGGRNTGELFF.

Ten or more counts support this clonotype. The chain is built from TRBV12-3 or TRBV12-4 and TRBJ2-7; perhaps TRBD1 as D (6 bases). V was shortened by 5 bases and J by 9 bases, with 14 bases between the two germline ends. The CDR3 totals 12 residues. CDR3 protein: CASSPGQQGQYF. Written as DNA, the CDR3 is TGTGCCAGCAGTCCAGGACAGCAAGGGCAGTACTTC.

The chain recombines TRBV2 with TRBJ1-1; no definite D call. Looked up from germline, CDR1 is SNHLY and CDR2 is FYNNEI. CDR3 length: 14 residues. Between the trimmed V and J ends, which lost 7 bases and 2 bases, there was a span of 14 bases. CDR3 amino acids: CASTFDTRNTEAFF. The CDR3 region has the DNA TGTGCCAGCACCTTCGACACCCGAAACACTGAAGCTTTCTTT.

The chain couples TRBV7-9 to TRBJ1-1, with D perhaps TRBD1 (5 bases). V shed 1 base and J shed 4 bases, with 10 bases lying between them. Germline V gene sequence: CDR1 SEHNR, CDR2 FQNEAQ (reference sequence). The CDR3 length is 14 residues. The CDR3 sequence: CASSLGAGITEAFF. In DNA form, the CDR3 reads TGTGCCAGCAGCTTAGGGGCAGGGATCACTGAAGCTTTCTTT.

This clonotype was observed a few times. V usage is TRBV7-2 and J usage is TRBJ2-7, with no clear D. The CDR3 is 14 amino acids. CDR1 and CDR2 from the germline V gene are SGHTA and FQGNSA. The V and J ends lost 1 base and 6 bases respectively, with 13 bases between them. The CDR3 protein is CASSLGGAASEQYF. CDR3 DNA sequence: TGTGCCAGCAGCTTAGGAGGAGCAGCCAGCGAGCAGTACTTC. Full variable domain (missing parts from reference TRBV7-2 and TRBJ2-7): GAGVSQSPSNKVTEKGKDVELRCDPISGHTALYWYRQSLGQGLEFLIYFQGNSAPDKSGLPSDRFSAERTGGSVSTLTIQRTQQEDSAVYLCASSLGGAASEQYFGPGTRLTVT.

This clonotype was recorded at least ten times. The chain has TRBV20-1 and TRBJ2-7; D uncertain. Germline V gene sequence: CDR1 DFQATT, CDR2 SNEGSKA (reference sequence). The CDR3 contains 15 residues. The V end was cut by 6 bases, the J end by 3 bases, with 21 bases between. CDR3 in DNA: TGCAGTGCCGAGGCGAGTGAACAAGGAAGCTACGAGCAGTACTTC. Translation gives CSAEASEQGSYEQYF.